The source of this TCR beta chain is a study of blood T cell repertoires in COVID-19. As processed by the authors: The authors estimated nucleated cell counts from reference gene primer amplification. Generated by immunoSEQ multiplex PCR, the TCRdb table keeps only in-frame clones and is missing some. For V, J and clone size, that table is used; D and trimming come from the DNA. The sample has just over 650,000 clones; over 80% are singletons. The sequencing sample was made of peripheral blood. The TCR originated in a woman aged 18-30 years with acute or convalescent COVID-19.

CDR3 region: CASSRSGGRGEAFF. The CDR3 DNA reads as TGTGCCAGCAGTCGGTCGGGGGGCAGAGGAGAAGCTTTCTTT. This chain connects TRBV25-1 to TRBJ1-1; D is perhaps TRBD1 (6 bases). The CDR3 has 14 residues. The V end lost 5 bases, the J end lost 8 bases, and 18 bases lay between the germline ends. Germline CDR1 and CDR2: MGHDK and SYGVNS.